The 24 T cell receptor beta chains given below trace back to one sample, sequenced in a study of T-cell memory formation after mild COVID-19. In TCRdb, the 5' RACE reads were re-called with MiXCR into one record per CDR3 protein. Of about 500,000 distinct CDR3 sequences listed, 20% are singletons. Source material: PBMCs or a T cell subset sorted from them (not recorded which). The receptors were sampled from an adult woman who had mild COVID-19 (a few samples of this study predate the infection). Cell type and time point are not known.

In this sample, this clonotype turned up a few times. V usage is TRBV6-2 or TRBV6-3 and J usage is TRBJ2-7; TRBD1 matches at 9 bases. The CDR3 spans 13 residues. Trimming took 7 bases from V and 3 from J; bases not matched to a gene: 4. Germline lookup yields CDR1 MNHEY and CDR2 SVGEGT. The CDR3 coding sequence is TGTGCCAGCATTCCGGGACAGGGCTACGAGCAGTACTTC. Protein sequence: CASIPGQGYEQYF.

The genes are TRBV7-9 and TRBJ2-7; TRBD1 agrees at 10 bases. Unmatched junction bases numbered 5, after V lost 4 bases and J lost 5 bases. The CDR3 length is 14 residues. Germline CDR1 is SEHNR and CDR2 is FQNEAQ (reference sequence). CDR3 amino acids: CASSSPGTGDEQYF. As DNA, the CDR3 is TGTGCCAGCAGCTCCCCCGGGACAGGGGACGAGCAGTACTTC.

This chain connects TRBV12-3 or TRBV12-4 to TRBJ1-2, with D tentatively TRBD1 (5 bases). There are 11 residues in the CDR3. The V end was cut by 1 base, the J end by 10 bases, with 7 bases between. CDR3 amino acids: CASSLGGDYTF. The DNA for the CDR3 is TGTGCCAGCAGTTTAGGAGGGGACTACACCTTC.

This clonotype was seen more than once but under ten times. V gene TRBV7-6 combines with J gene TRBJ2-1, with TRBD2 matching over 12 bases. In germline, CDR1 is SGHVS, CDR2 FNYEAQ. The CDR3 extends over 15 amino acids. Germline trimming cut 5 bases from V and 6 bases from J; bases unmatched to any gene: 5. CDR3 amino acids: CASSVPSGRANEQFF. CDR3 nucleotides: TGTGCCAGCAGCGTCCCTAGCGGGAGGGCCAATGAGCAGTTCTTC.

This chain uses TRBV7-9 with TRBJ2-5; 9 bases map to TRBD1. The V and J ends lost 5 bases and 4 bases, in that order; junction bases with no gene match: 8. Germline lookup yields CDR1 SEHNR and CDR2 FQNEAQ (reference sequence). This CDR3 region has 15 residues. The CDR3 DNA reads TGTGCCAGCAGCCCCCCCACAGGGGGCGCAGAGACCCAGTACTTC. As protein: CASSPPTGGAETQYF.

The chain combines TRBV7-6 with TRBJ2-2; D remains ambiguous. V gave up 1 base and J gave up 1 base, with 4 bases separating them. The length of the CDR3 is 14 residues. Germline lookup yields CDR1 SGHVS and CDR2 FNYEAQ. CDR3 protein: CASSLEWNTGELFF. The CDR3 DNA sequence: TGTGCCAGCAGCTTAGAGTGGAACACCGGGGAGCTGTTTTTT.

This chain connects TRBV12-3 or TRBV12-4 to TRBJ2-5; 10 nucleotides line up with TRBD2. The CDR3 loop spans 17 amino acids. Trimming at V came to 5 bases and at J to 5 bases, leaving 14 bases not matched to a gene. The CDR3 sequence: CASSPPPLAGVEETQYF. The CDR3 DNA follows: TGTGCCAGCAGTCCACCACCCCTAGCGGGAGTGGAGGAGACCCAGTACTTC.

The V call is TRBV6-5, the J call TRBJ1-4; D is perhaps TRBD1 (5 bases). In germline, CDR1 is MNHEY, CDR2 SVGAGI. This CDR3 contains 13 residues. V was shortened by 6 bases and J by 7 bases, with 12 bases between the two germline ends. CDR3 in amino acids: CASSPGFGEKLFF. DNA for the CDR3: TGTGCCAGCAGCCCAGGGTTTGGTGAAAAACTGTTTTTT.

This clonotype was detected a few times. The CDR3 is CASSTTRQGVWNEQFF. CDR3 DNA sequence: TGTGCCAGCAGTACCACCCGACAGGGTGTATGGAATGAGCAGTTCTTC. The rearrangement uses TRBV6-5 and TRBJ2-1, with TRBD1 matching over 7 bases. The germline V gene encodes CDR1 MNHEY and CDR2 SVGAGI. This CDR3 is built from 16 residues. Trimming cost V 5 bases and J 7 bases; bases outside gene matches: 14.

The chain combines TRBV5-1 with TRBJ2-7, with 13 bases lining up with TRBD2. The CDR3 consists of 16 residues. The V gene's germline CDR1 is SGHRS and CDR2 YFSETQ. V lost 4 bases and J lost 3; bases outside the gene matches: 7. The CDR3 sequence: CASSPLLAGGNYEQYF. The CDR3 nucleotides are TGCGCCAGCAGCCCCTTACTAGCGGGAGGGAACTACGAGCAGTACTTC.

DNA for the CDR3: TGCGCCAGCAGCCAGACCACCGGACAGGAGAACACTGAAGCTTTCTTT. This gives the protein CASSQTTGQENTEAFF. V usage is TRBV4-1 and J usage is TRBJ1-1; 7 bases are a match to TRBD1. CDR3 length: 16 amino acids. Germline lookup yields CDR1 MGHRA and CDR2 YSYEKL. J gave up 1 base and V 3 bases, and 8 bases lay outside the gene matches.

The sample holds a few counts of this clonotype. V and J are TRBV12-3 or TRBV12-4 and TRBJ2-5; no clear D. The CDR3 loop spans 13 amino acids. V lost 0 bases and J 5 bases, leaving 7 bases between the germline ends. CDR3 nucleotide sequence: TGTGCCAGCAGTTTAGCTGTCGTCGAGACCCAGTACTTC. It translates to CASSLAVVETQYF.

This clonotype was recorded a few times. The CDR3 protein is CASSPAGGPTEAFF. The CDR3 DNA reads TGTGCCAGCAGTCCCGCCGGGGGGCCCACTGAAGCTTTCTTT. J is TRBJ1-1 and V is TRBV12-3 or TRBV12-4, with D tentatively TRBD1 (6 bases). V lost 5 bases and J 4 bases, leaving 14 bases between the germline ends. The CDR3 extends over 14 amino acids.

The chain has TRBV6-1 and TRBJ1-1; D unresolved. CDR3 length: 13 residues. V was pared by 8 bases and J by 11 bases, with 21 bases between. The germline V gene has CDR1 MNHNS and CDR2 SASEGT. CDR3 sequence (DNA): TGTGCCAGCCCTCAATCGGGTAGGGTTGAGGCTTTCTTT. This encodes CASPQSGRVEAFF.

This sequence joins TRBV19 and TRBJ1-5, with 10 bases identical to TRBD1. J lost 2 bases, V lost 4 bases, and 5 bases had no gene match. The V gene's germline CDR1 is LNHDA and CDR2 SQIVND (reference sequence). This CDR3 region has 16 residues. Written as DNA, the CDR3 is TGTGCCAGTAGTAACCAAGGACAGGGGGGCAATCAGCCCCAGCATTTT. Translation: CASSNQGQGGNQPQHF. The full variable domain, with the rest looked up from reference TRBV19 and TRBJ1-5, is DGGITQSPKYLFRKEGQNVTLSCEQNLNHDAMYWYRQDPGQGLRLIYYSQIVNDFQKGDIAEGYSVSREKKESFPLTVTSAQKNPTAFYLCASSNQGQGGNQPQHFGDGTRLSIL.

This clonotype was observed many times. The chain carries TRBV28 and TRBJ2-7; 9 bases fit TRBD1. Germline assignment: CDR1 MDHEN and CDR2 SYDVKM. The CDR3 is 16 residues long. V lost 6 bases, J lost 6 bases, and 15 bases stayed unmatched. The CDR3, as DNA: TGTGCCAGCAGCACAACCGGGACAGGGATTCCAGGCGAGCAGTACTTC. Its protein is CASSTTGTGIPGEQYF.

The J gene is TRBJ2-7, the V gene TRBV6-6; possibly TRBD2 for D (6 bases). CDR3 length equals 15 residues. Per the germline V gene, CDR1 is MNHNY and CDR2 is SVGAGI (reference sequence). The V and J ends lost 6 bases and 1 base respectively, with 16 bases between them. The chain's CDR3 is CASRPLADRSYEQYF. In DNA form, the CDR3 reads TGTGCCAGCAGACCCTTAGCGGATAGGTCCTACGAGCAGTACTTC.

This clonotype was observed a handful of times. The chain links TRBV7-6 to TRBJ1-2; 9 bases line up with TRBD1. With V trimmed by 5 bases and J by 0 bases, 10 bases remained unmatched. Germline values: CDR1 SGHVS, CDR2 FNYEAQ. This CDR3 comprises 17 residues. The CDR3 region has the DNA TGTGCCAGCAGCCCCCGGGCCTGGGACAGGGCTAACTATGGCTACACCTTC. Its protein is CASSPRAWDRANYGYTF.

In this sample, this clonotype turned up many times. The chain has TRBV6-1 and TRBJ1-5; maybe TRBD1 (6 bases). V shed 2 bases and J shed 4 bases, with 27 bases lying between them. CDR3 length equals 20 residues. Per the germline V gene, CDR1 is MNHNS and CDR2 is SASEGT. In DNA form, the CDR3 reads TGTGCCAGCAGTGAAAGCCCTAGGGGGACATGGCATCTGGGGAATCAGCCCCAGCATTTT. This encodes CASSESPRGTWHLGNQPQHF.

Only a few counts were recorded for this clonotype. This sequence joins TRBV6-5 and TRBJ2-5; D possibly uses TRBD1 or TRBD2 (5 bases each). V lost 6 bases to trimming and J lost 5 bases, with 19 bases between them. CDR1 and CDR2 (germline): MNHEY, SVGAGI. The CDR3 is made up of 15 amino acids. The CDR3 here is CASSVEPGPRETQYF. As DNA, the CDR3 is TGTGCCAGCAGCGTAGAGCCGGGACCGCGGGAGACCCAGTACTTC.

The rearrangement joins TRBV10-3 to TRBJ2-3; D is unclear. This CDR3 contains 16 residues. V lost 0 bases to trimming and J lost 2 bases, with 12 bases between them. Germline V gives CDR1 ENHRY, CDR2 SYGVKD. The CDR3 sequence is CAISESSGGSTDTQYF. Here the CDR3 DNA reads TGTGCCATCAGTGAGTCGTCGGGTGGTTCCACAGATACGCAGTATTTT.

This chain uses TRBV19 with TRBJ1-1; D is ambiguous. The CDR3 is 13 residues long. CDR1 is LNHDA and CDR2 is SQIVND in the germline V gene (reference sequence). V was trimmed by 1 base and J by 6 bases, leaving 9 bases between them. The CDR3 DNA reads TGTGCCAGTAGTATAGTGGGTTTCCCTGAAGCTTTCTTT. Translating gives CASSIVGFPEAFF.

This clonotype has only a few counts. The chain carries TRBV29-1 and TRBJ1-5, with D unclear. Germline assignment: CDR1 SQVTM and CDR2 ANQGSEA. V lost 0 bases and J 6 bases, leaving 15 bases between the germline ends. The CDR3 covers 15 residues. CDR3 nucleotides: TGCAGCGTTGAAGATCGATGTCCAGTCACTCAGCCCCAGCATTTT. It translates to CSVEDRCPVTQPQHF.

This clonotype showed up just a few times. The chain is built from TRBV7-3 and TRBJ2-5, with unresolved D. Germline CDR1 and CDR2: SGHTA and FQGTGA. Trimming shortened V by 3 bases and J by 4 bases, and 15 bases separated the two germline ends. The CDR3 length is 15 residues. CDR3 sequence: CASSFRRGPRETQYF. The CDR3 DNA sequence: TGTGCCAGCAGCTTTCGGCGTGGACCGAGAGAGACCCAGTACTTC.